The source of this TCR beta chain is a study of graft-versus-host responses after intestinal transplantation. About the study: Grafts that recipients had were multivisceral, liver-intestinal, or isolated intestinal transplants. Anti-thymocyte globulin was used for induction in all recipients, who then took tacrolimus and steroids for approximately 3 years. Study observations and caveats: Association was observed between peak circulating GvH clone levels and early post-transplant HvG declines. Recipient marrow harbored GvH clones, some of which surfaced first in ileum or blood.

Trimming cost V 6 bases and J 4 bases; bases outside gene matches: 7. CDR1 MNHEY and CDR2 SMNVEV come from the germline V gene (reference sequence). The CDR3 spans 14 residues. With regard to this clone: What it binds is not known.

TCRdb's table, derived via immunoSEQ multiplex PCR, lists solely in-frame clones and lacks some. This sample has tens of thousands of clones, with over 75% found just once. The starting material was unstimulated CD8+ T cells sorted from spleen or lymph node cells, obtained before intestinal transplant. The sequence was obtained from a human donor who received an intestinal transplant. V gene TRBV27 combines with J gene TRBJ2-3; TRBD2 matches 7 bases. The CDR3 protein is CASRGGRDSDTQYF. The CDR3 region has the DNA TGTGCCAGCAGGGGGGGGAGGGACTCAGATACGCAGTATTTT.